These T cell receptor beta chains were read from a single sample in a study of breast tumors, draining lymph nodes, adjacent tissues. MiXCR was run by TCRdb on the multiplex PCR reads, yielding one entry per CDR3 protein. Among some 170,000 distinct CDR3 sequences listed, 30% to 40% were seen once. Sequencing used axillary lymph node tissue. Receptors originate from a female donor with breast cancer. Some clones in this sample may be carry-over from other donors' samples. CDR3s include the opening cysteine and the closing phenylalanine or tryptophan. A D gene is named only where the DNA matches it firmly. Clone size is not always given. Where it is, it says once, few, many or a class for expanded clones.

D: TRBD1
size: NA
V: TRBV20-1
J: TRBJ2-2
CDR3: CSAPSGTDYGYTGELFF
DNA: TGCAGTGCTCCTTCCGGGACAGACTATGGCTACACCGGGGAGCTGTTTTTT

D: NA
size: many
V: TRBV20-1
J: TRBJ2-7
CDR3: CSARDWGRGAYEQYF
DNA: TGCAGTGCTAGAGATTGGGGCAGGGGGGCCTACGAGCAGTACTTC

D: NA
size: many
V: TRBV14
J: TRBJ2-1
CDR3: CASSRRTGAGSYNEQFF
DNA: TGTGCCAGCAGCCGTCGGACTGGCGCTGGATCCTACAATGAGCAGTTCTTC

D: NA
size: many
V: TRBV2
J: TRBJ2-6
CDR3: CASTPLGAGANVLTF
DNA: TGTGCCAGCACTCCCTTAGGGGCTGGGGCCAACGTCCTGACTTTC

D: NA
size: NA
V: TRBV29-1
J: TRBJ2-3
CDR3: CSVEDWGAPDTQYF
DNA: TGCAGCGTTGAAGATTGGGGGGCCCCAGATACGCAGTATTTT

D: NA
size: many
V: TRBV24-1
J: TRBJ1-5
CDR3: CATSDLGQTNQPQHF
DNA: TGTGCCACCAGTGATTTGGGGCAGACTAATCAGCCCCAGCATTTT

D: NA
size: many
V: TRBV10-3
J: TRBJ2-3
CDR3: CAISALGLDTQYF
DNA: TGTGCCATCAGTGCCCTAGGGCTAGATACGCAGTATTTT

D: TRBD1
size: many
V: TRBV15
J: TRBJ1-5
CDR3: CATSGDRAGRPQHF
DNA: TGTGCCACCAGCGGGGACAGGGCGGGACGGCCCCAGCATTTT

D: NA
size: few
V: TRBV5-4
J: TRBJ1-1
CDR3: CASSFDGIMNTEAFF
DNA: TGTGCCAGCAGCTTCGACGGAATAATGAACACTGAAGCTTTCTTT

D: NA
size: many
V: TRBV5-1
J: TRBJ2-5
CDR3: CASSMDLRETQYF
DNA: TGCGCCAGCAGCATGGACTTGCGAGAGACCCAGTACTTC

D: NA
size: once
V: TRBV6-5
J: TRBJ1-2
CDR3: CASSYRGSGNTF
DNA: TGTGCCAGCAGTTACAGAGGGTCTGGAAACACCTTC

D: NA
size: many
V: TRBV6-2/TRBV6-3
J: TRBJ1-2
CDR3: CASAQGLAMYGYTF
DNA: TGTGCCAGCGCCCAGGGCCTAGCGATGTATGGCTACACCTTC

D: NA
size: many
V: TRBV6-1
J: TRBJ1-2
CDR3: CASSEEVFGSNGYTF
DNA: TGTGCCAGCAGTGAAGAAGTGTTCGGATCGAATGGCTACACCTTC

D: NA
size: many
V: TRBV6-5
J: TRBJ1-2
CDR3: CASSYDIGGILYGYTF
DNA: TGTGCCAGCAGTTACGATATCGGGGGAATTCTCTATGGCTACACCTTC

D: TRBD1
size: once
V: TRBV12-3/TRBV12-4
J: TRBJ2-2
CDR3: CASRPRQGAGTGELFF
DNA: TGTGCCAGCAGACCACGACAGGGGGCGGGGACCGGGGAGCTGTTTTTT

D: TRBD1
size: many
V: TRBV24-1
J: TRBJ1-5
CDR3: CATSGGTGVNQPQHF
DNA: TGTGCCACCAGTGGCGGGACAGGAGTGAATCAGCCCCAGCATTTT